This T cell receptor (beta chain) was recorded in a study of T cell responses to AZD1222 COVID-19 vaccine. Study details: Second-dose intervals near 4 or 12 weeks were combined.

Study results and limitations: There were vaccine-associated CD4 TCRs across spike, dominant at 160-218 and 743-854. Repertoire sampling occurred only after the peak T cell response. At baseline, just 6 or 7 AZD1222 recipients tested seropositive.

Germline V gene lookup returns CDR1 KGHSH and CDR2 LQKENI. This CDR3 is 15 amino acids long. With 3 bases clipped from V and 5 bases from J, the junction kept 6 bases outside the gene matches. Here immunoSEQ multiplex PCR was the method, and the copy in TCRdb shows in-frame clones only, minus some. Here the sample spans some 200,000 clones, approximately 91% being singletons. As concerns this clone: What it binds is not known.

The sequence derives from an adult in good health. The material was peripheral blood, obtained on day 0 of AZD1222 vaccination. This chain connects TRBV18 to TRBJ1-4, with 7 bases lining up with TRBD1. The CDR3 reads CASSPLKQGNEKLFF. CDR3 sequence (DNA): TGTGCCAGCTCACCTCTAAAACAGGGGAATGAAAAACTGTTTTTT.